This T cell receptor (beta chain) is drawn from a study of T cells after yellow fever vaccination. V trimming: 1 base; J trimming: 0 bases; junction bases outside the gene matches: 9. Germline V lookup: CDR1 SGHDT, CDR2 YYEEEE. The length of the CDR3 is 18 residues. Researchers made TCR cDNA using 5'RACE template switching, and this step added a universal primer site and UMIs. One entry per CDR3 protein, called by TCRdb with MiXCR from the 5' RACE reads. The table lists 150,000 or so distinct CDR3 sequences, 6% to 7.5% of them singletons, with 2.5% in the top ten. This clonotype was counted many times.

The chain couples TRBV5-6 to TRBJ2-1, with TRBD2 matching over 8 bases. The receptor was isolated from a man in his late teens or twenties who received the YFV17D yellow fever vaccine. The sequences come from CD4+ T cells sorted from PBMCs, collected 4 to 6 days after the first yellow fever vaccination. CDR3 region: CASSLLRGARISYNEQFF. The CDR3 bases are TGTGCCAGCAGCTTGCTGCGGGGGGCCCGAATCTCCTACAATGAGCAGTTCTTC.